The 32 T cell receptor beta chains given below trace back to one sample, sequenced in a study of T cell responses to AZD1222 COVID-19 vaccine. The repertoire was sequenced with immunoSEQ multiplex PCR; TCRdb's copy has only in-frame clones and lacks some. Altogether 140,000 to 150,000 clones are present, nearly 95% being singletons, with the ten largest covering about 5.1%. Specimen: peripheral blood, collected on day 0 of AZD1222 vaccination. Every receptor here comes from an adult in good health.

CDR3 residues: CSARNTEAFF. CDR3 coding DNA: TGCAGCGCCAGAAACACTGAAGCTTTCTTT. The rearrangement links TRBV29-1 to TRBJ1-1; D is ambiguous. In germline, CDR1 is SQVTM, CDR2 ANQGSEA. The ends were cut back, 7 bases at V and 2 bases at J, with 5 bases in the middle. The length of the CDR3 is 10 residues. Full variable domain (outside the CDR3, taken from reference TRBV29-1 and TRBJ1-1): SAVISQKPSRDICQRGTSLTIQCQVDSQVTMMFWYRQQPGQSLTLIATANQGSEATYESGFVIDKFPISRPNLTFSTLTVSNMSPEDSSIYLCSARNTEAFFGQGTRLTVV.

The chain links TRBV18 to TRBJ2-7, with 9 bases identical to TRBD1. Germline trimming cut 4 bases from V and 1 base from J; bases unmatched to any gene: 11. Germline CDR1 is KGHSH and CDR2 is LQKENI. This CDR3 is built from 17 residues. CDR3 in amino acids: CASSRGTGRGVSYEQYF. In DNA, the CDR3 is TGTGCCAGCTCACGGGGGACAGGGAGAGGAGTGTCCTACGAGCAGTACTTC.

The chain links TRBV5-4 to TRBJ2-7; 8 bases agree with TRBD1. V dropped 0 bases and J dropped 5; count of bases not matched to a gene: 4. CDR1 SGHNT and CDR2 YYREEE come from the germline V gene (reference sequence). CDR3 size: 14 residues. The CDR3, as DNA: TGTGCCAGCAGCTTGGGACAGGGGCACAACGAGCAGTACTTC. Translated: CASSLGQGHNEQYF. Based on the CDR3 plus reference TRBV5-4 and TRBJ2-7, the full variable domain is ETGVTQSPTHLIKTRGQQVTLRCSSQSGHNTVSWYQQALGQGPQFIFQYYREEENGRGNFPPRFSGLQFPNYSSELNVNALELDDSALYLCASSLGQGHNEQYFGPGTRLTVT.

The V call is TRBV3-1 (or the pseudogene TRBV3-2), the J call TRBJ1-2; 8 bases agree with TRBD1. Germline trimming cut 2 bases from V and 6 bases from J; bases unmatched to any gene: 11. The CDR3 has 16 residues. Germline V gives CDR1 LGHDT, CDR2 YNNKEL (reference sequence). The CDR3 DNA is TGTGCCAGCAGCCAAACTCCTATAGACAGGGGCCATGGCTACACCTTC. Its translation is CASSQTPIDRGHGYTF.

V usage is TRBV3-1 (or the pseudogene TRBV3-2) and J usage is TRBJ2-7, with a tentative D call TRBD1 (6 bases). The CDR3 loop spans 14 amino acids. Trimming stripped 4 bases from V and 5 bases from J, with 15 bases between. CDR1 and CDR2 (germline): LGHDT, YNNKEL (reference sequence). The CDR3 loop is CASSLRTAWNEQYF. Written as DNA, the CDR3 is TGTGCCAGCAGCCTAAGGACAGCTTGGAACGAGCAGTACTTC.

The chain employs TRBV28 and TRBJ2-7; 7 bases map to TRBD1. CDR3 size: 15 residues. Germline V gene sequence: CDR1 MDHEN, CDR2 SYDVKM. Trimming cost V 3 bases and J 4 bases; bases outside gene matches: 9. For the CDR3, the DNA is TGTGCCAGCAGTTTCCGGGACAGAGGCCCTTACGAGCAGTACTTC. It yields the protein CASSFRDRGPYEQYF. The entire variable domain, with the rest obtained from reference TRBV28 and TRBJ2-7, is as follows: DVKVTQSSRYLVKRTGEKVFLECVQDMDHENMFWYRQDPGLGLRLIYFSYDVKMKEKGDIPEGYSVSREKKERFSLILESASTNQTSMYLCASSFRDRGPYEQYFGPGTRLTVT.

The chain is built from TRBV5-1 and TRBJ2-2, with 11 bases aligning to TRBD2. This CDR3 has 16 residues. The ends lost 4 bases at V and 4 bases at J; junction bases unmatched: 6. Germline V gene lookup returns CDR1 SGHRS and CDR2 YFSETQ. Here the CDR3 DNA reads TGCGCCAGCAGCGTACTAGCGGGAGCGTTCACCGGGGAGCTGTTTTTT. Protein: CASSVLAGAFTGELFF.

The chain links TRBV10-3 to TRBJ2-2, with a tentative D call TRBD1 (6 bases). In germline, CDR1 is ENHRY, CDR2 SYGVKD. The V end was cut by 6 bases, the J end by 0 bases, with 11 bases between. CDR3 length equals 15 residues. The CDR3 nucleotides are TGTGCCATCAGCACAGGGCCGCCGAACACCGGGGAGCTGTTTTTT. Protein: CAISTGPPNTGELFF.

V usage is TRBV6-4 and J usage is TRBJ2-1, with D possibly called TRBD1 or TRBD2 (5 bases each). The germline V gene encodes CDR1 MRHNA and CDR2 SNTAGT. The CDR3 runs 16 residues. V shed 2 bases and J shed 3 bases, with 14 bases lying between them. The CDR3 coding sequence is TGTGCCAGCAGTGACGAGGGACGGCACCACTACAATGAGCAGTTCTTC. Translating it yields CASSDEGRHHYNEQFF.

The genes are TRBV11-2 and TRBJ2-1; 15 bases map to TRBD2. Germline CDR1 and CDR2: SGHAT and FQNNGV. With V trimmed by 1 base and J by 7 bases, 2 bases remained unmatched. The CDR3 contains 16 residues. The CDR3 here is CASSLGTSGRGNEQFF. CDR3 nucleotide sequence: TGTGCCAGCAGCTTAGGGACTAGCGGGAGGGGTAATGAGCAGTTCTTC.

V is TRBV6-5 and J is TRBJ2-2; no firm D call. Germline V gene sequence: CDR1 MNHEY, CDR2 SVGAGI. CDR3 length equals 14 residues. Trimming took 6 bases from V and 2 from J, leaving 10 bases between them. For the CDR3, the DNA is TGTGCCAGCAGATTAATCACTAACACCGGGGAGCTGTTTTTT. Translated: CASRLITNTGELFF.

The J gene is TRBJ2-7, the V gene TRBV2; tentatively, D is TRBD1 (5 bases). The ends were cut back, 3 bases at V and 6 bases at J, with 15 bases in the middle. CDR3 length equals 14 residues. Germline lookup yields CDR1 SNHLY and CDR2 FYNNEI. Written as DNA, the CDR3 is TGTGCCAGCAGTGACACAGGCCATTCCGTCGAGCAGTACTTC. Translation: CASSDTGHSVEQYF.

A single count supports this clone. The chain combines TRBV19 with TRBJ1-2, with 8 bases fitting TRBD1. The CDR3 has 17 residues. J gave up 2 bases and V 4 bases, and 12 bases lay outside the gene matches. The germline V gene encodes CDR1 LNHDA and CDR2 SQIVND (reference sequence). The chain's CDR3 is CASSTRQGKILNYGYTF. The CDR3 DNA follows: TGTGCCAGTAGTACTCGACAGGGGAAGATTTTGAACTATGGCTACACCTTC.

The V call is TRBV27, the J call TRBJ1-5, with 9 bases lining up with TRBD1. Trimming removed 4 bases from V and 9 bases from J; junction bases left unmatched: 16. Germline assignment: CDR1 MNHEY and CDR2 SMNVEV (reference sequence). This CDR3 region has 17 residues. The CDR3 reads CASSSPGGTGIIRPQHF. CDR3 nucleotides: TGTGCCAGCAGTTCCCCCGGGGGGACAGGGATAATCAGGCCCCAGCATTTT.

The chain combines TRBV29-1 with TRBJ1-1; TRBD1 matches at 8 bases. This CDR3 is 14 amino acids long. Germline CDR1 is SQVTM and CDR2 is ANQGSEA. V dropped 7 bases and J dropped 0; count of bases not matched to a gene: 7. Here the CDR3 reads CSAATGVLNTEAFF. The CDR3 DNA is TGCAGCGCGGCGACAGGGGTCTTGAACACTGAAGCTTTCTTT.

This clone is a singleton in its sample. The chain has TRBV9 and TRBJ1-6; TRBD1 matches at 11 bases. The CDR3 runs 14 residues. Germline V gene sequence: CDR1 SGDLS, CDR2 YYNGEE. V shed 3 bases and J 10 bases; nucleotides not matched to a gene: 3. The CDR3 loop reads CASSEDRGLSPLHF. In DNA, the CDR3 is TGTGCCAGCAGCGAGGACAGGGGGCTATCACCCCTCCACTTT.

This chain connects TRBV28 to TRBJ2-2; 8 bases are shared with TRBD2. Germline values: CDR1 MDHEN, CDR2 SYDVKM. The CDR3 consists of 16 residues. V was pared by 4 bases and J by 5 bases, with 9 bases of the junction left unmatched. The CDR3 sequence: CASSSWGSGRTGELFF. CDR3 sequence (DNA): TGTGCCAGCAGTTCCTGGGGGAGCGGGAGAACCGGGGAGCTGTTTTTT.

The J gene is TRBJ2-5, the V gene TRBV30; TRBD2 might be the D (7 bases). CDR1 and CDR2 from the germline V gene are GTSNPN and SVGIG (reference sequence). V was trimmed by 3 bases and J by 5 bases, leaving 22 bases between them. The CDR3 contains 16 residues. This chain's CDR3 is CAWRGRGEGILETQYF. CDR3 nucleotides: TGTGCCTGGAGGGGTAGGGGGGAGGGCATTTTGGAGACCCAGTACTTC.

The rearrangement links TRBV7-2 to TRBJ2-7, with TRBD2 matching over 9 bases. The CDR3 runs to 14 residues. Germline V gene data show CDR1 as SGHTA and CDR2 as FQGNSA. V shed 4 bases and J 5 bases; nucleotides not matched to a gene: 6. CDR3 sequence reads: CASSSGLAFNEQYF. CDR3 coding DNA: TGTGCCAGCAGCTCGGGACTAGCTTTCAACGAGCAGTACTTC. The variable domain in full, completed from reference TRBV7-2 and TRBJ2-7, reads GAGVSQSPSNKVTEKGKDVELRCDPISGHTALYWYRQSLGQGLEFLIYFQGNSAPDKSGLPSDRFSAERTGGSVSTLTIQRTQQEDSAVYLCASSSGLAFNEQYFGPGTRLTVT.

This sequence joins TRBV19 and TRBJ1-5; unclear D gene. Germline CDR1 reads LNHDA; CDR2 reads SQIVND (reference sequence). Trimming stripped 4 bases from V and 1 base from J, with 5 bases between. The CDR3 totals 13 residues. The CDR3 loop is CASSSVSNQPQHF. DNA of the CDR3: TGTGCCAGTAGTAGTGTCAGCAATCAGCCCCAGCATTTT.

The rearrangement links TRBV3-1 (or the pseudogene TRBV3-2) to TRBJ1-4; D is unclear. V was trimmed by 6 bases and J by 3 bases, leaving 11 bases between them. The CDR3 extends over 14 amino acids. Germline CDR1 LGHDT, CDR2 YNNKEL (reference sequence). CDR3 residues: CASRKGPANEKLFF. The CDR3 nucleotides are TGTGCCAGCAGGAAAGGGCCGGCTAATGAAAAACTGTTTTTT.

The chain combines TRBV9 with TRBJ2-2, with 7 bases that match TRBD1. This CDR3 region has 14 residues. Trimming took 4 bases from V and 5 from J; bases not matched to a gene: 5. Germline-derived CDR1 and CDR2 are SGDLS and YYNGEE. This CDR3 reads CASSPDRATGELFF. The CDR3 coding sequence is TGTGCCAGCAGCCCCGACAGGGCGACCGGGGAGCTGTTTTTT.

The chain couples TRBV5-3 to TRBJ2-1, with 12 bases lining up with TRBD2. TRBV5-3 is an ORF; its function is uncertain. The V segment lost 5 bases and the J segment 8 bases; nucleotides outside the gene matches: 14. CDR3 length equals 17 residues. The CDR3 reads CARSSTDGLAGTDEQFF. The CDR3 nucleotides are TGTGCCAGAAGTTCGACCGATGGACTAGCGGGAACCGATGAGCAGTTCTTC.

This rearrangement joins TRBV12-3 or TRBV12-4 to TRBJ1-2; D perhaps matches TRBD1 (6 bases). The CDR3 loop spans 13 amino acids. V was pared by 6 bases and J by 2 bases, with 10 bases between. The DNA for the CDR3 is TGTGCCAGCAGGTCCAGGGGAAACTATGGCTACACCTTC. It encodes CASRSRGNYGYTF.

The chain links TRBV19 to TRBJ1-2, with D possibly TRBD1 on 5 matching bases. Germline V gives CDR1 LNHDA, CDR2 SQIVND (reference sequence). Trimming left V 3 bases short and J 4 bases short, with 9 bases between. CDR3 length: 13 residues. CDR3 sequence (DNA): TGTGCCAGTAGTATTGCAGGGAGCTATGGCTACACCTTC. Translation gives CASSIAGSYGYTF.

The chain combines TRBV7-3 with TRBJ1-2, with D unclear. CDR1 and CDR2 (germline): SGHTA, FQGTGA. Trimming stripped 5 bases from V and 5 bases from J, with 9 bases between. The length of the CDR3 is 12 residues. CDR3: CASSPDAYGYTF. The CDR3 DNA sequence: TGTGCCAGCAGCCCAGACGCATATGGCTACACCTTC.

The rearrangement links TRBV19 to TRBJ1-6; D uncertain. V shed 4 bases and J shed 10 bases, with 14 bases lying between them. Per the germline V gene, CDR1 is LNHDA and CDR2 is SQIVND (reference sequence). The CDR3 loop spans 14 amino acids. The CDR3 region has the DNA TGTGCCAGTAGTACCGAGGGTACGGGATCACCCCTCCACTTT. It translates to CASSTEGTGSPLHF.

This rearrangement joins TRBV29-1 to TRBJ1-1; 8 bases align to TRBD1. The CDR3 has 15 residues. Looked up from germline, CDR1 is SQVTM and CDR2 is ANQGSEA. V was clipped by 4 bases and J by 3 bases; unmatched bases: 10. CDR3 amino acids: CSVGVLDRVDTEAFF. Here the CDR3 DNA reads TGCAGCGTTGGCGTCTTGGACAGGGTGGACACTGAAGCTTTCTTT.

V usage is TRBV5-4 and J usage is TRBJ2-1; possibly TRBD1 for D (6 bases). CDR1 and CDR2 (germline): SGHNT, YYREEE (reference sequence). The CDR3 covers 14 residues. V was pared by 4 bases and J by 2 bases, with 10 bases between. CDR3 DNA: TGTGCCAGCAGCCCTCCAGGGGCCTACAATGAGCAGTTCTTC. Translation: CASSPPGAYNEQFF.

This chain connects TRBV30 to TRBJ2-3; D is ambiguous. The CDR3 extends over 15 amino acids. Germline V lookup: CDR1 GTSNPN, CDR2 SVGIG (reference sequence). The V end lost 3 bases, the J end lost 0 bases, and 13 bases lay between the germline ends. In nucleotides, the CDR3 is TGTGCCTGGAGCCCTCTCGAGGATAGCACAGATACGCAGTATTTT. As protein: CAWSPLEDSTDTQYF.

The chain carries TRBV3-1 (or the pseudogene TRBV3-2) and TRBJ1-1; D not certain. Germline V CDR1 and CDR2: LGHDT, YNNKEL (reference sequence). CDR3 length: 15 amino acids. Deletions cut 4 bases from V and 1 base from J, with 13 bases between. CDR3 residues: CASSLLGRRNTEAFF. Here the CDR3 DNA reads TGTGCCAGCAGCCTTTTGGGCAGGCGGAACACTGAAGCTTTCTTT.

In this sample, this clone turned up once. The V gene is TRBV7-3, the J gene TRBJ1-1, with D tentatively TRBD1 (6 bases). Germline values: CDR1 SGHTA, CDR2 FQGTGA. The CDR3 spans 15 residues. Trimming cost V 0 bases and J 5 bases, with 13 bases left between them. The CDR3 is CASSLTGGRGTEAFF. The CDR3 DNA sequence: TGTGCCAGCAGCTTAACTGGGGGGCGAGGTACTGAAGCTTTCTTT. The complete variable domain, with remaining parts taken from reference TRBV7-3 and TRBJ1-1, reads GAGVSQTPSNKVTEKGKYVELRCDPISGHTALYWYRQSLGQGPEFLIYFQGTGAADDSGLPNDRFFAVRPEGSVSTLKIQRTERGDSAVYLCASSLTGGRGTEAFFGQGTRLTVV.